Below, 10 T cell receptor beta chains from the same sample are listed, as sequenced in a study of blood T cell repertoires in COVID-19. Profiling relied on immunoSEQ multiplex PCR, and the TCRdb table lists in-frame clones only, not all of them. The profile shows around 150,000 clones, roughly 85% of them singletons. Sequenced: peripheral blood. Source of these receptors: a man aged 55 to 69 with acute or convalescent COVID-19.

This sequence joins TRBV4-2 and TRBJ2-7; 14 nucleotides line up with TRBD2. With V trimmed by 4 bases and J by 3 bases, 5 bases remained unmatched. CDR3 length: 16 amino acids. Germline CDR1 reads LGHNA; CDR2 reads YNFKEQ. CDR3 nucleotide sequence: TGTGCCAGCAGCCGAGGACTAGCGGGAGGATTCTACGAGCAGTACTTC. Its protein is CASSRGLAGGFYEQYF.

This chain links TRBV28 with TRBJ1-4, with D perhaps matching TRBD1 (5 bases). CDR3 length: 15 amino acids. V was cut by 3 bases and J by 8 bases, with 16 bases left in between. Germline V CDR1 and CDR2: MDHEN, SYDVKM. CDR3 in amino acids: CASSLWPGGGEKLFF. CDR3 in DNA: TGTGCCAGCAGTTTGTGGCCCGGGGGAGGGGAAAAACTGTTTTTT.

The chain combines TRBV10-3 with TRBJ1-2, with unresolved D. Germline V gene lookup returns CDR1 ENHRY and CDR2 SYGVKD. V lost 2 bases to trimming and J lost 2 bases, with 6 bases between them. This CDR3 contains 13 residues. CDR3 coding DNA: TGTGCCATCAGTGAGATCACAAACTATGGCTACACCTTC. Encoded protein: CAISEITNYGYTF.

CDR3 in amino acids: CASSLAPTGAGETQYF. CDR3 sequence (DNA): TGCGCCAGCAGCCTGGCGCCGACAGGGGCGGGAGAGACCCAGTACTTC. This chain links TRBV5-1 with TRBJ2-5; 8 bases fit TRBD1. This CDR3 region has 16 residues. CDR1 and CDR2 from the germline V gene are SGHRS and YFSETQ. Trimming at V came to 4 bases and at J to 4 bases, leaving 12 bases not matched to a gene.

Comments on this clone: Other nucleotide sequences in the sample specify the same CDR3. The chain links TRBV2 to TRBJ2-7, with 7 bases aligning to TRBD1. CDR3 size: 14 residues. Per germline, CDR1 SNHLY and CDR2 FYNNEI. V was clipped by 3 bases and J by 3 bases; unmatched bases: 5. The CDR3 DNA sequence: TGTGCCAGCAGTGACCAGGGGGTAGGCTACGAGCAGTACTTC. Amino acid sequence: CASSDQGVGYEQYF.

The chain links TRBV11-3 to TRBJ2-2; 9 bases align to TRBD2. Germline V gene lookup returns CDR1 SGHNT and CDR2 YENEEA. Trimming took 4 bases from V and 7 from J; bases not matched to a gene: 7. This CDR3 comprises 15 residues. The CDR3 loop reads CASSSLAGASGELFF. Written as DNA, the CDR3 is TGTGCCAGCAGCTCTTTAGCGGGAGCCAGCGGGGAGCTGTTTTTT.

The V call is TRBV2, the J call TRBJ2-5; TRBD1 matches at 7 bases. Trimming at V came to 4 bases and at J to 4 bases, leaving 6 bases not matched to a gene. CDR3 length: 14 amino acids. The germline V gene has CDR1 SNHLY and CDR2 FYNNEI. As DNA, the CDR3 is TGTGCCAGCAGTGTAGAGGGGGCCGGAGAGACCCAGTACTTC. It specifies CASSVEGAGETQYF.

This sequence joins TRBV19 and TRBJ2-1; 9 positions match TRBD1. The CDR3 contains 15 residues. Trimming cost V 3 bases and J 4 bases; bases outside gene matches: 4. Germline V gene sequence: CDR1 LNHDA, CDR2 SQIVND (reference sequence). The CDR3 nucleotides read TGTGCCAGTAGTATGACAGGGGGTCGGTACAATGAGCAGTTCTTC. Translated, it gives CASSMTGGRYNEQFF.

J is TRBJ2-1 and V is TRBV28, with 7 bases fitting TRBD2. J was trimmed by 9 bases and V by 10 bases; bases with no gene match: 9. The CDR3 is 12 amino acids. Germline loops: CDR1 MDHEN, CDR2 SYDVKM. The CDR3 spells CAILSGISEQFF. The CDR3 coding sequence is TGTGCCATACTAAGCGGGATTTCTGAGCAGTTCTTC.

The CDR3 sequence: CASSRPGQAHNGYTF. CDR3 DNA: TGTGCCAGCAGCCGGCCCGGACAGGCGCACAATGGCTACACCTTC. The chain has TRBV7-2 and TRBJ1-2; 7 positions match TRBD1. The CDR3 is 15 amino acids. V lost 5 bases to trimming and J lost 6 bases; unmatched junction nucleotides: 12. From germline, CDR1 is SGHTA and CDR2 FQGNSA.